In its sample, the clone carrying this TCR beta chain ranks as medium-sized. The record originates from a study of blood T cell repertoires in COVID-19. As handled by the study authors: Amplification of reference gene primers was used by the study to estimate nucleated cell counts. Sequenced by immunoSEQ multiplex PCR; TCRdb stores in-frame clones only, minus some. The V and J calls and clone size come from that table; D and trimming were worked out from the DNA. The sample contains about 300,000 clones, roughly 88% of which appear only once. From germline, CDR1 is ENHRY and CDR2 SYGVKD. CDR3 length: 15 amino acids. The V gene end was trimmed by 4 bases and the J gene end by 6 bases; junction bases not matched to a gene: 10.

The V call is TRBV10-3, the J call TRBJ2-7; 9 positions agree with TRBD1. The TCR originated in a woman in her thirties who had recovered from COVID-19. The source material was peripheral blood. The CDR3: CAISAGQGKVVEQYF. CDR3 in DNA: TGTGCCATCAGTGCGGGACAGGGAAAAGTAGTCGAGCAGTACTTC.